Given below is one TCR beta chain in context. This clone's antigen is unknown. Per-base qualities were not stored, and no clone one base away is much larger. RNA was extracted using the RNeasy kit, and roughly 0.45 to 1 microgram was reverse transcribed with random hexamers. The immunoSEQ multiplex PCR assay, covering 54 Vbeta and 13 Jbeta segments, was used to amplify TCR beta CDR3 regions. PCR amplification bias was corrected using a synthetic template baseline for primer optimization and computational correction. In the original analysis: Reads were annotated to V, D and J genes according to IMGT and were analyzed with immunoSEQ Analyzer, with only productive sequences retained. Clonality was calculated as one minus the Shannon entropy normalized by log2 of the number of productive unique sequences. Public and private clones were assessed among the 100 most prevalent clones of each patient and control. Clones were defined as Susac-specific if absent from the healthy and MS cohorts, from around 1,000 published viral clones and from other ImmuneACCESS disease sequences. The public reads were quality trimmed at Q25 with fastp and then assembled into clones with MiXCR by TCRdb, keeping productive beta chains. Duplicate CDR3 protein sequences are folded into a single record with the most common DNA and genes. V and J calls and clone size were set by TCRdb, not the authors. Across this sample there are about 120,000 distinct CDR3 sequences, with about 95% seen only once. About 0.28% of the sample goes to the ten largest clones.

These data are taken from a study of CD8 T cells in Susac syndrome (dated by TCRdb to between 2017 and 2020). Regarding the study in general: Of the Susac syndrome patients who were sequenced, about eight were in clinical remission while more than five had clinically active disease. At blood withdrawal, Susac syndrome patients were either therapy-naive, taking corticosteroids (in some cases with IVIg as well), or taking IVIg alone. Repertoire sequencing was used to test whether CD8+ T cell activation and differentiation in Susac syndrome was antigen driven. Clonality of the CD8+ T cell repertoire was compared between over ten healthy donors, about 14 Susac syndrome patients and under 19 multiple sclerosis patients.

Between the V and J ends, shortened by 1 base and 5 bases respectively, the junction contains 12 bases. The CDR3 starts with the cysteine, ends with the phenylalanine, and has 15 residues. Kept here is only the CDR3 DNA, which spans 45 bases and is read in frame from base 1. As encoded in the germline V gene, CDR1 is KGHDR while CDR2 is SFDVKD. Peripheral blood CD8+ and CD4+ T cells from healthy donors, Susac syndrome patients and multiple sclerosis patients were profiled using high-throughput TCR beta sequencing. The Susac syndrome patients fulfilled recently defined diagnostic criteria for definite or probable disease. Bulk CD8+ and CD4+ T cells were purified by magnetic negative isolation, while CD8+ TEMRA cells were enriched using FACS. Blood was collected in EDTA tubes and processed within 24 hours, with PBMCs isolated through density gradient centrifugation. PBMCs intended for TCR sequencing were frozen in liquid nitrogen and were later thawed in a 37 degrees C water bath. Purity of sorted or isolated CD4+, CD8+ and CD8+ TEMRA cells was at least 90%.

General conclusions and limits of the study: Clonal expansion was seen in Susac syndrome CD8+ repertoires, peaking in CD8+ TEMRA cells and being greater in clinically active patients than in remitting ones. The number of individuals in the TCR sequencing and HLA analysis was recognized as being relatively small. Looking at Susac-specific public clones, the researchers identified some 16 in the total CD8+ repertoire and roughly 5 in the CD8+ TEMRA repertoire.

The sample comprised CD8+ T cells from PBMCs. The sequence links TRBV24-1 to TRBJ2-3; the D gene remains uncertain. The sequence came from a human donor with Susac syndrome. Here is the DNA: TGTGCCACCAGTGATTTCGGCAGGCGTGAAGATACGCAGTATTTT. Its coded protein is CATSDFGRREDTQYF.